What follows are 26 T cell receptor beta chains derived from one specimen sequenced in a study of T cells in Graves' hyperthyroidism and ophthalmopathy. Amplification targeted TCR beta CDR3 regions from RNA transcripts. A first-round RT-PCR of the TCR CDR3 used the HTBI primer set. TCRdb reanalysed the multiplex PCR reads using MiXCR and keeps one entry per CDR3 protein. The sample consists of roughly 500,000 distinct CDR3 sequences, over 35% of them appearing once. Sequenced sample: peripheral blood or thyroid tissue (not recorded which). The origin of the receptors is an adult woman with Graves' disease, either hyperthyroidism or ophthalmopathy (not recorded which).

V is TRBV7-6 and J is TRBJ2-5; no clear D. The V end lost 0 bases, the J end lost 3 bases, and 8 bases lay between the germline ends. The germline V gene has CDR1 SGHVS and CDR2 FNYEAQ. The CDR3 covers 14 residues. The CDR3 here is CASSLAGIKETQYF. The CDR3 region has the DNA TGTGCCAGCAGCTTAGCGGGGATAAAAGAGACCCAGTACTTC.

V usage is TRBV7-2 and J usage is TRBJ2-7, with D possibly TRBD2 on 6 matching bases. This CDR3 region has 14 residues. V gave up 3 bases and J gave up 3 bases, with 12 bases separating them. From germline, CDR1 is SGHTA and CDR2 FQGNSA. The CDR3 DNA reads TGTGCCAGCAGCTTTCCAGGGAGGTTCTACGAGCAGTACTTC. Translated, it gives CASSFPGRFYEQYF.

CDR3 sequence reads: CSARPGGDTQYF. The CDR3 nucleotides are TGCAGTGCTAGACCAGGGGGGGATACGCAGTATTTT. The rearrangement links TRBV20-1 to TRBJ2-3, with D maybe TRBD1 (7 bases). Trimming stripped 2 bases from V and 6 bases from J, with 9 bases between. Per the germline V gene, CDR1 is DFQATT and CDR2 is SNEGSKA (reference sequence). The CDR3 consists of 12 residues.

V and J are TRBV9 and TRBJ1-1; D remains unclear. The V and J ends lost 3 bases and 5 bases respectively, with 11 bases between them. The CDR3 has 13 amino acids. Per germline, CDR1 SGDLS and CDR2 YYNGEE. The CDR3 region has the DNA TGTGCCAGCAGCGCCACTGTGGAGACTGAAGCTTTCTTT. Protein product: CASSATVETEAFF.

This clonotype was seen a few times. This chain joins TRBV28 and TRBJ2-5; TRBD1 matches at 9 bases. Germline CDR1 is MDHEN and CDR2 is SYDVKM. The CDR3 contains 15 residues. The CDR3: CSTNPGDRVQETQYF. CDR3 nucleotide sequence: TGTTCTACCAACCCCGGGGACAGGGTGCAAGAGACCCAGTACTTC. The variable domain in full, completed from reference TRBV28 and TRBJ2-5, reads DVKVTQSSRYLVKRTGEKVFLECVQDMDHENMFWYRQDPGLGLRLIYFSYDVKMKEKGDIPEGYSVSREKKERFSLILESASTNQTSMYLCSTNPGDRVQETQYFGPGTRLLVL.

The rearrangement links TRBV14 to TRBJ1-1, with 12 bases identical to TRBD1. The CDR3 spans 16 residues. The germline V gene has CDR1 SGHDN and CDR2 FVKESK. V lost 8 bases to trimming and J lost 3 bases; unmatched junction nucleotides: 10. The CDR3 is CASSPGTGGADTEAFF. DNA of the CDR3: TGTGCCAGCTCACCCGGGACAGGGGGCGCGGACACTGAAGCTTTCTTT.

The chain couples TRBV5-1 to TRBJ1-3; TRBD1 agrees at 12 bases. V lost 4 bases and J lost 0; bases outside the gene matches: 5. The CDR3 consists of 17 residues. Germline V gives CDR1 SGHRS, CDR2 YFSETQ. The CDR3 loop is CASSTGTGGASGNTIYF. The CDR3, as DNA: TGCGCCAGCAGCACCGGGACAGGGGGCGCCTCTGGAAACACCATATATTTT.

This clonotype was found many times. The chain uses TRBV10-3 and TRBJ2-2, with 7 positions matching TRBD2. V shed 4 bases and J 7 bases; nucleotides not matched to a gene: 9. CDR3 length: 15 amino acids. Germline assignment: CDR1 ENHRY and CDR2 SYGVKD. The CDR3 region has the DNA TGTGCCATCAGTGGCGGGACTACCGGGCGCGGGGAGCTGTTTTTT. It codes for CAISGGTTGRGELFF.

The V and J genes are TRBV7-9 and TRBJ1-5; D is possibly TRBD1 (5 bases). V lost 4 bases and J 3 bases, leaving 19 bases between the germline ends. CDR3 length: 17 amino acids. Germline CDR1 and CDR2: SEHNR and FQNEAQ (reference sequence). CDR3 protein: CASSSRDLLIFNQPQHF. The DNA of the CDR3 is TGTGCCAGCAGCTCCCGGGACCTTCTAATCTTCAATCAGCCCCAGCATTTT.

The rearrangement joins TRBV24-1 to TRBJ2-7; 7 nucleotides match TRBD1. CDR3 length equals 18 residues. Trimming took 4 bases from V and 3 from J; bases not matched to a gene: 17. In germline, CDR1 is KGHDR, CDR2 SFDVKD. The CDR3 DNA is TGTGCCACCAGTGACCGTGGTACCTACGGACAGGTTGACTACGAGCAGTACTTC. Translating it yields CATSDRGTYGQVDYEQYF.

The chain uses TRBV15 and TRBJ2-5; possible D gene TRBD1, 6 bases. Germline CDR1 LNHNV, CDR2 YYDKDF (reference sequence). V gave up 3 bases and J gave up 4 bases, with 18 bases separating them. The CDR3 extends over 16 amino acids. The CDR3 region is CATSSETQGWGETQYF. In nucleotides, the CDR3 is TGTGCCACCAGCAGCGAAACACAGGGTTGGGGAGAGACCCAGTACTTC.

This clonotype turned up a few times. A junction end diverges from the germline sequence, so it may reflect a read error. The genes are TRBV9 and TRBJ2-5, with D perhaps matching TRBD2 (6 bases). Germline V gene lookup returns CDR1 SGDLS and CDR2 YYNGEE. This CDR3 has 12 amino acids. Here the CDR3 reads CASSKWGERPSF. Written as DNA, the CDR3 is TGTGCCAGCAGCAAATGGGGGGAACGGCCCAGCTTC. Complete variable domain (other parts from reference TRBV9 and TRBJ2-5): DSGVTQTPKHLITATGQRVTLRCSPRSGDLSVYWYQQSLDQGLQFLIQYYNGEERAKGNILERFSAQQFPDLHSELNLSSLELGDSALYFCASSKWGERPSFGPGTRLLVL.

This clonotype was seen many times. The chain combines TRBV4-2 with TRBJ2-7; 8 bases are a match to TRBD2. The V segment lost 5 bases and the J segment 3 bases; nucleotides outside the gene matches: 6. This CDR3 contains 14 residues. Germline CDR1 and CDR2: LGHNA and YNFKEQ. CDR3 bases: TGTGCCAGCAGCTGGGGACTAGATGTCTACGAGCAGTACTTC. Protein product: CASSWGLDVYEQYF.

Written as DNA, the CDR3 is TGTGCCAGCAGCTTATTAGCGGGCCTCTACCAAGAGACCCAGTACTTC. Translation: CASSLLAGLYQETQYF. This chain joins TRBV7-2 and TRBJ2-5; TRBD2 aligns across 7 bases. Per germline, CDR1 SGHTA and CDR2 FQGNSA. V lost 2 bases and J lost 0; bases outside the gene matches: 6. This CDR3 is 16 amino acids long. Filled out from reference TRBV7-2 and TRBJ2-5, the complete variable domain reads GAGVSQSPSNKVTEKGKDVELRCDPISGHTALYWYRQSLGQGLEFLIYFQGNSAPDKSGLPSDRFSAERTGGSVSTLTIQRTQQEDSAVYLCASSLLAGLYQETQYFGPGTRLLVL.

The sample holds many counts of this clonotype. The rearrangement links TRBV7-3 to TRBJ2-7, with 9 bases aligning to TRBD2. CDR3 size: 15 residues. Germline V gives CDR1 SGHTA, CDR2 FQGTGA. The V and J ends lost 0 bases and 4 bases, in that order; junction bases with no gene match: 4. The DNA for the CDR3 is TGTGCCAGCAGCTTAACCCGGACTAGCGAATACGAGCAGTACTTC. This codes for CASSLTRTSEYEQYF.

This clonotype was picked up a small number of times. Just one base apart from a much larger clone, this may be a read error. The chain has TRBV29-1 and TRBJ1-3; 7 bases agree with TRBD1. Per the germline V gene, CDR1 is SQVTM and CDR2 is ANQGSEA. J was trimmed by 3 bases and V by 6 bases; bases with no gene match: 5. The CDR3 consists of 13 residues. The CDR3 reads CSVIRDSGNTIYF. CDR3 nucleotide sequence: TGCAGCGTGATCAGGGACAGTGGAAACACCATATATTTT.

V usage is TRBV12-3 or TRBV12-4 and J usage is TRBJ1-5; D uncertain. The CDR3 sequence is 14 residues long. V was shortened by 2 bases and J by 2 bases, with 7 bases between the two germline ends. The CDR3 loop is CASSLYGGNQPQHF. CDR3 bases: TGTGCCAGCAGTTTATATGGGGGCAATCAGCCCCAGCATTTT.

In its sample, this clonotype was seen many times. The CDR3 region is CASRQTGVGNTIYF. The CDR3 DNA follows: TGTGCCAGCAGGCAAACAGGGGTTGGAAACACCATATATTTT. The chain carries TRBV12-3 or TRBV12-4 and TRBJ1-3; 7 nucleotides match TRBD1. This CDR3 has 14 residues. V was pared by 6 bases and J by 3 bases, with 5 bases of the junction left unmatched.

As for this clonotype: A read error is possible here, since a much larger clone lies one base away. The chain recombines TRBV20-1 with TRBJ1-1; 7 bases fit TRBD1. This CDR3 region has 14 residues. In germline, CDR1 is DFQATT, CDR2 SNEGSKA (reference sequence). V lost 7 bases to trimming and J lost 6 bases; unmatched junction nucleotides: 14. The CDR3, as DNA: TGCAGTGGCAACAGGGGACCTCTAAGCGCTGAAGCTTTCTTT. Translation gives CSGNRGPLSAEAFF.

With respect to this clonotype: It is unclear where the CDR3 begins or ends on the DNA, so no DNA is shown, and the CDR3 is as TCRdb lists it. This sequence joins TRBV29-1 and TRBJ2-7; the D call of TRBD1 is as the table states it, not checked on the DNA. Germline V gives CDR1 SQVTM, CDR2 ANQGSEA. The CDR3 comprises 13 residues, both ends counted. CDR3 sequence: CSVSLDRAYEQYF.

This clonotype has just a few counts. The CDR3 region has the DNA TGTGCCAGCAGCGAAAGGGGAGTGGGCAATCAGCCCCAGCATTTT. Its protein is CASSERGVGNQPQHF. The chain links TRBV2 to TRBJ1-5, with D perhaps matching TRBD1 (5 bases). Germline V gene lookup returns CDR1 SNHLY and CDR2 FYNNEI. The CDR3 is 15 amino acids. V lost 6 bases to trimming and J lost 2 bases, with 14 bases between them.

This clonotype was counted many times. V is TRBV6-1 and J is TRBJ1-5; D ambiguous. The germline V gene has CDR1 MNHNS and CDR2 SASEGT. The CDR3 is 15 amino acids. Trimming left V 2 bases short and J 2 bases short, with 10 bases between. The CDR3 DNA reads TGTGCCAGCAGTGAAATGGCCCTAGGCAATCAGCCCCAGCATTTT. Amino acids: CASSEMALGNQPQHF.

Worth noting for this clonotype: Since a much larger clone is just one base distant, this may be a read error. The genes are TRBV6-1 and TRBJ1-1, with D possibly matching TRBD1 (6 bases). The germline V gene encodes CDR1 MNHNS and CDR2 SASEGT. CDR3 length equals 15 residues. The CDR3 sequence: CAGSEEGGLGTEAFF. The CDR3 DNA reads TGTGCCGGCAGTGAAGAAGGGGGGCTCGGCACTGAAGCTTTCTTT.

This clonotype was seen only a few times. CDR3 nucleotides: TGTGCCAGCAGCTCGACAGGGGAGGCCGGTGAAAAACTGTTTTTT. Translating it yields CASSSTGEAGEKLFF. The rearrangement joins TRBV7-9 to TRBJ1-4; TRBD1 matches at 8 bases. Germline CDR1 reads SEHNR; CDR2 reads FQNEAQ (reference sequence). V lost 4 bases, J lost 7 bases, and 8 bases stayed unmatched. The CDR3 sequence is 15 residues long.

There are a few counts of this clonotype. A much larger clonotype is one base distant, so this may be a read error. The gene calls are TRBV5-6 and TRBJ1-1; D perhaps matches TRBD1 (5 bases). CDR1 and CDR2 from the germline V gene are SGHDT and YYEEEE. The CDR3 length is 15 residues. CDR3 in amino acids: CANSLGPDMRTEAFF. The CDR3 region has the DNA TGTGCCAACAGCTTGGGGCCGGACATGAGAACTGAAGCTTTCTTT.

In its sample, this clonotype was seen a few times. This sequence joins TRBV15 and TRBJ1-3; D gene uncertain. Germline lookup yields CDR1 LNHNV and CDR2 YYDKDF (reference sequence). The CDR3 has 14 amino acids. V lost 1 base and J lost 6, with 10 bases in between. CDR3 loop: CATSRADAANTIYF. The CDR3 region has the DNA TGTGCCACCAGCAGAGCTGATGCCGCAAACACCATATATTTT.